Shown below are 18 T cell receptor beta chains from a single sample sequenced in a study of shared clonotypes between healthy human individuals. Generated by immunoSEQ multiplex PCR, the TCRdb table keeps only in-frame clones and is missing some. The sample shows some 480,000 clones, around 79% of them seen only once. The sample consisted of PBMCs. The receptor set was obtained from a middle-aged woman in good health. Some clones in this sample may be carry-over from other donors' samples.

This sequence joins TRBV5-1 and TRBJ2-3, with D hard to call. The CDR3 totals 12 residues. V lost 4 bases and J 5 bases, leaving 8 bases between the germline ends. Germline V gives CDR1 SGHRS, CDR2 YFSETQ. The CDR3 loop is CASSPMKDTQYF. CDR3 DNA sequence: TGCGCCAGCAGCCCCATGAAAGATACGCAGTATTTT.

The chain combines TRBV5-1 with TRBJ2-7, with TRBD2 identical over 8 bases. Germline CDR1 SGHRS, CDR2 YFSETQ. The CDR3 sequence is 12 residues long. CDR3 DNA: TGCGCGAGTCGGCGGGAGGACTCCGAGCAGTACTTC. This encodes CASRREDSEQYF.

DNA for the CDR3: TGTGCCAGCAGCCCCCCCGGGACGGTACACCGGGACACCTACGAGCAGTACTTC. Residues: CASSPPGTVHRDTYEQYF. The chain combines TRBV4-2 with TRBJ2-7; possibly TRBD1 for D (6 bases). With 4 bases removed from V and 2 bases from J, the gap between germline ends came to 24 bases. Germline values: CDR1 LGHNA, CDR2 YNFKEQ. CDR3 length equals 18 residues.

V and J are TRBV18 and TRBJ1-1, with D tentatively TRBD1 (6 bases). Trimming shortened V by 2 bases and J by 6 bases, and 16 bases separated the two germline ends. Germline CDR1 is KGHSH and CDR2 is LQKENI. This CDR3 has 15 residues. The CDR3 reads CASSPIGTGKPEAFF. In DNA, the CDR3 is TGTGCCAGCTCACCAATTGGTACAGGGAAGCCTGAAGCTTTCTTT.

The V and J genes are TRBV29-1 and TRBJ2-7; unclear D gene. The CDR3 has 13 residues. In germline, CDR1 is SQVTM, CDR2 ANQGSEA. Trimming took off 0 bases at V and 7 bases at J, with 13 bases between the two ends. CDR3 residues: CSVEDRESGEQYF. The CDR3 DNA is TGCAGCGTTGAAGATCGTGAAAGTGGGGAGCAGTACTTC.

The V and J genes are TRBV14 and TRBJ2-1; 13 nucleotides align to TRBD2. V shed 1 base, J shed 0 bases, and the junction held 6 bases outside the gene matches. CDR3 size: 19 residues. Germline CDR1 is SGHDN and CDR2 is FVKESK. Here the CDR3 DNA reads TGTGCCAGCAGCCAAGGCGGGACTAGCGGGACTAGCTCCTACAATGAGCAGTTCTTC. It translates to CASSQGGTSGTSSYNEQFF.

The CDR3 DNA reads as TGCGCCAGCAGCTCCACCTACTCTGGAAACACCATATATTTT. Residues: CASSSTYSGNTIYF. The chain has TRBV5-1 and TRBJ1-3, with unresolved D. Trimming cost V 3 bases and J 0 bases, with 7 bases left between them. Germline V lookup: CDR1 SGHRS, CDR2 YFSETQ. The CDR3 sequence is 14 residues long.

The chain links TRBV6-5 to TRBJ1-1, with 10 bases that match TRBD1. Looked up from germline, CDR1 is MNHEY and CDR2 is SVGAGI. The CDR3 is 12 amino acids. Unmatched junction bases numbered 4, after V lost 8 bases and J lost 7 bases. The CDR3 region is CASRDRGGEAFF. The CDR3 DNA reads as TGTGCCAGCCGGGACAGGGGTGGTGAAGCTTTCTTT.

The rearrangement joins TRBV19 to TRBJ2-3; 10 bases are a match to TRBD2. V shed 5 bases, J shed 1 base, and the junction held 3 bases outside the gene matches. Per the germline V gene, CDR1 is LNHDA and CDR2 is SQIVND (reference sequence). This CDR3 has 15 amino acids. This chain's CDR3 is CASSASGSGTDTQYF. Written as DNA, the CDR3 is TGTGCCAGTAGTGCTAGCGGGAGTGGCACAGATACGCAGTATTTT. Full variable domain (remainder filled in from reference TRBV19 and TRBJ2-3): DGGITQSPKYLFRKEGQNVTLSCEQNLNHDAMYWYRQDPGQGLRLIYYSQIVNDFQKGDIAEGYSVSREKKESFPLTVTSAQKNPTAFYLCASSASGSGTDTQYFGPGTRLTVL.

In its sample, this clone was seen a few times. This chain uses TRBV11-2 with TRBJ1-1; the D is unclear. This CDR3 is built from 13 residues. Germline-derived CDR1 and CDR2 are SGHAT and FQNNGV. The germline V and J ends were trimmed by 3 bases and 7 bases, with 12 bases remaining between them. This CDR3 reads CASSFRRMGEAFF. The CDR3 DNA reads as TGTGCCAGCAGCTTCCGCAGGATGGGTGAAGCTTTCTTT. The whole variable domain, remainder taken from reference TRBV11-2 and TRBJ1-1, is EAGVAQSPRYKIIEKRQSVAFWCNPISGHATLYWYQQILGQGPKLLIQFQNNGVVDDSQLPKDRFSAERLKGVDSTLKIQPAKLEDSAVYLCASSFRRMGEAFFGQGTRLTVV.

This clone was counted a single time. The chain employs TRBV15 and TRBJ2-1; D is unresolved. The CDR3 is 14 residues long. Germline assignment: CDR1 LNHNV and CDR2 YYDKDF (reference sequence). Trimming took 0 bases from V and 6 from J, leaving 9 bases between them. The CDR3 reads CATSRDRAFNEQFF. The CDR3 DNA is TGTGCCACCAGCAGAGATCGAGCGTTCAATGAGCAGTTCTTC.

The V and J genes are TRBV7-9 and TRBJ1-5; no clear D gene. Germline lookup yields CDR1 SEHNR and CDR2 FQNEAQ (reference sequence). The V end was cut by 10 bases, the J end by 4 bases, with 14 bases between. There are 13 residues in the CDR3. CDR3: CATSPPGNQPQHF. In DNA form, the CDR3 reads TGTGCCACCTCCCCCCCGGGGAATCAGCCCCAGCATTTT.

This clone was seen just once. This chain joins TRBV30 and TRBJ2-5; D gene unclear. The germline V and J ends were trimmed by 2 bases and 3 bases, with 7 bases remaining between them. CDR3 length: 12 residues. Germline lookup yields CDR1 GTSNPN and CDR2 SVGIG (reference sequence). This chain's CDR3 is CAWSRSEETQYF. CDR3 bases: TGTGCCTGGAGTCGATCAGAAGAGACCCAGTACTTC.

In DNA form, the CDR3 reads TGTGCCAGCAGTGAACAGGGGGGGGCCAAAAACATTCAGTACTTC. As protein: CASSEQGGAKNIQYF. J is TRBJ2-4 and V is TRBV6-1, with D perhaps being TRBD1 or TRBD2 (7 bases each). Germline lookup yields CDR1 MNHNS and CDR2 SASEGT. CDR3 size: 15 residues. Trimming stripped 2 bases from V and 1 base from J, with 9 bases between.

This chain uses TRBV19 with TRBJ2-7, with TRBD2 matching 7 bases. The CDR3 runs to 15 residues. V shed 9 bases and J 1 base; nucleotides not matched to a gene: 12. Germline values: CDR1 LNHDA, CDR2 SQIVND (reference sequence). CDR3 sequence reads: CASGGRPTLSYEQYF. The CDR3 coding sequence is TGTGCCAGCGGGGGGAGGCCCACCCTATCCTACGAGCAGTACTTC. Full variable domain (rest looked up from reference TRBV19 and TRBJ2-7): DGGITQSPKYLFRKEGQNVTLSCEQNLNHDAMYWYRQDPGQGLRLIYYSQIVNDFQKGDIAEGYSVSREKKESFPLTVTSAQKNPTAFYLCASGGRPTLSYEQYFGPGTRLTVT.

The gene calls are TRBV2 and TRBJ2-7; either TRBD1 or TRBD2 may fit D (6 bases each). Trimming took 4 bases from V and 6 from J, leaving 16 bases between them. CDR3 length: 14 residues. Germline V gene lookup returns CDR1 SNHLY and CDR2 FYNNEI. CDR3: CASSVMGGTGEQYF. CDR3 DNA sequence: TGTGCCAGCAGTGTAATGGGGGGCACGGGCGAGCAGTACTTC.

The rearrangement uses TRBV18 and TRBJ1-3; no reliable D call. Germline CDR1 and CDR2: KGHSH and LQKENI. The V end was cut by 5 bases, the J end by 2 bases, with 13 bases between. The CDR3 length is 15 residues. The DNA of the CDR3 is TGTGCCAGCTCAAGGCAGGAAGGGACTGGAAACACCATATATTTT. This gives the protein CASSRQEGTGNTIYF.

As for this clone: This is likely an artifact of a read error, given a far larger clone one base away. Additional DNA sequences in this sample encode the identical CDR3. V usage is TRBV4-2 and J usage is TRBJ1-5; possible D gene TRBD1, 6 bases. The CDR3 contains 15 residues. The germline CDR1 and CDR2 sequences are LGHNA and YNFKEQ. The DNA of the CDR3 is TGTGCCAGCAGCCAAGATGAGGGGGGCCATCAGCCCCAGCATTTC. Its protein is CASSQDEGGHQPQHF.